This T cell receptor beta chain appears in the sequencing data of a study of early T cells in non-severe SARS-CoV-2 infection (dated by TCRdb to about 2021). With regard to the full study: Bulk RNA from unsorted whole blood was used for TCR sequencing, so alpha and beta chains could not be paired. Overall study outcomes, separate from this receptor: VDJdb matching was skewed toward anti-spike CD8 responses, so virus-specific expansions were likely underestimated and private and CD4 specificities were missed.

As regards this clonotype: The specificity of this receptor is unknown. It has no much larger one-base neighbor in the sample; base qualities were not kept.

Library preparation employed 5' RACE. TCRdb shows the sequencer as NextSeq 500. The TCR library protocol attached unique molecular identifiers to individual cDNA molecules to correct for sequencing error and PCR bias. Both TCR alpha and beta chains were sequenced, and tight co-correlation was observed between alpha and beta sequence abundances in each sample. Per the authors' processing: Decombinator V4 was used to perform V gene, J gene and CDR3 annotation of TCR sequences. Expanded TCRs were defined as changing significantly between any two time points under a Poisson model with p below 0.0001. TCR abundances were normalised to the total number of TCRs sequenced in each sample and reported as counts per million. MAIT TCRs were defined by TRAV1-2 paired with TRAJ12, TRAJ20 or TRAJ33, and iNKT TCRs by TRAV10 paired with TRAJ18. VDJdb, accessed 1 November 2021, was searched for CMV, EBV and SARS-CoV-2 annotated TCRs, excluding TCRs annotated for multiple antigens. TCRdb trimmed public reads at Q25 via fastp, called clones via MiXCR and kept in-frame beta chains. When rows share a CDR3 protein, they turn into one entry using the most common DNA and genes. The V and J calls here are based on TCRdb, not the publication. A total of 50,000 to 70,000 distinct CDR3 sequences appear in this sample, around 8.9% of them only once. The ten largest clones capture 17% of the sample.

There are 14 amino acids in the CDR3, from cysteine to phenylalanine inclusive. Here the CDR3 DNA is all that survives: 42 bases in frame from base 1. Compared with germline, V lacks 3 bases and J lacks 8 bases; bases without a gene match: 4. CDR1 and CDR2, per the germline V gene (reference sequence), are LNHNV and YYDKDF. Set within a cohort of healthcare workers in London, UK, this nested case-control study involved weekly PCR testing of nasopharyngeal swabs along with blood sampling. Between 23 and 31 March 2020, the week of the UK lockdown, healthcare workers were enrolled and then followed up weekly for as long as 16 weeks.

The chain joins TRBV15 to TRBJ1-4; 9 bases in the junction line up with TRBD1. The sequenced sample consisted of whole blood. The TCR comes from an adult who was a healthcare worker with PCR-confirmed SARS-CoV-2 infection or an uninfected control (not recorded which). The CDR3: CATSSNRGQEKLFF. The bases are TGTGCCACCAGCAGTAACAGGGGGCAAGAAAAACTGTTTTTT.